This T cell receptor (beta chain) originates from a study of CD8+ T cells in alopecia areata. General study findings and limits: Scalp samples also contribute reads from the resident alphabeta T cells found in normal skin. Unlike in mice, where it was clearer, TCR sharing across patients was less clear, possibly HLA-related. Relative to normal scalp, lesional scalp, especially alopecia totalis/universalis, showed higher clonality.

The CDR3 is 14 amino acids. The V end was cut by 3 bases, the J end by 5 bases, with 13 bases between. Germline CDR1 and CDR2: MNHEY and SMNVEV (reference sequence). TCR sequencing used cDNA made by reverse transcription of extracted RNA. Using immunoSEQ multiplex PCR, the repertoire was profiled, and TCRdb retains in-frame clones only, with some absent. The data contain some 180,000 clones, approximately 60% of them singletons. In the case of this clone: The antigen remains unidentified.

T lymphocytes (CD4+ and CD8+) were sorted from PBMCs. The specimen was CD8+ T cells sorted from blood. The genes are TRBV27 and TRBJ2-5, with D unresolved. The sequence derives from a human donor in good health. The CDR3 loop reads CASSLARNGETQYF. DNA for the CDR3: TGTGCCAGCAGTTTGGCCCGGAACGGGGAGACCCAGTACTTC.